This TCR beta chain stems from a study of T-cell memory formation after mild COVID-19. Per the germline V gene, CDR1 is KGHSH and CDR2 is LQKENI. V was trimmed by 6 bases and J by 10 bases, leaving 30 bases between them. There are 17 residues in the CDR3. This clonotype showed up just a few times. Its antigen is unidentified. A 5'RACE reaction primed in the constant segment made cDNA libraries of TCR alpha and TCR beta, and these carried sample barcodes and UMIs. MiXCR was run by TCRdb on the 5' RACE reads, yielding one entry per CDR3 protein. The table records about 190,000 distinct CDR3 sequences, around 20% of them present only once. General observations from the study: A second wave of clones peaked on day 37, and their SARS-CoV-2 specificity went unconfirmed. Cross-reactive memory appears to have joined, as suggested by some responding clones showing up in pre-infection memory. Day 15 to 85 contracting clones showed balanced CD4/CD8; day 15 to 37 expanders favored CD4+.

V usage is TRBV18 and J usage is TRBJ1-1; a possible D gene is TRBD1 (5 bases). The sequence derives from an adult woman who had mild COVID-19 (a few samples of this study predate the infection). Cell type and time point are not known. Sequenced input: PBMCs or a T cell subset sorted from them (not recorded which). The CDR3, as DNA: TGTGCCAGCTCGCAACAGGACATGGGACCGGGAGGTTACGGAGCTTTCTTT. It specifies CASSQQDMGPGGYGAFF. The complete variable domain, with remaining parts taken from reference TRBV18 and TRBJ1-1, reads NAGVMQNPRHLVRRRGQEARLRCSPMKGHSHVYWYRQLPEEGLKFMVYLQKENIIDESGMPKERFSAEFPKEGPSILRIQQVVRGDSAAYFCASSQQDMGPGGYGAFFGQGTRLTVV.